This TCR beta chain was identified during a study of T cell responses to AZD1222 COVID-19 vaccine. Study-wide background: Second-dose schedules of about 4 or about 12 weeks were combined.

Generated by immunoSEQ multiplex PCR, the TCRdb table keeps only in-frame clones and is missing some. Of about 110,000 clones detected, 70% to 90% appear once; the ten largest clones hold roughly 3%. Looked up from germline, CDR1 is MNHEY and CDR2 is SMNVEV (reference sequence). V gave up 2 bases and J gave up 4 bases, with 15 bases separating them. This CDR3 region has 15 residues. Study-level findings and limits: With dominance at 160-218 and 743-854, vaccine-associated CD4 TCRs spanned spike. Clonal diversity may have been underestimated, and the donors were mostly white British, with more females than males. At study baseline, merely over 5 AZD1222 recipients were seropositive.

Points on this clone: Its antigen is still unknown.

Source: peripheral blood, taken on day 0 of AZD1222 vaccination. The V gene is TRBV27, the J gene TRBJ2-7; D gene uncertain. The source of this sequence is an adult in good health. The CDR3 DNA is TGTGCCAGCAGTTTAGGATCTAAAGGAAGTTACGAGCAGTACTTC. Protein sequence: CASSLGSKGSYEQYF.